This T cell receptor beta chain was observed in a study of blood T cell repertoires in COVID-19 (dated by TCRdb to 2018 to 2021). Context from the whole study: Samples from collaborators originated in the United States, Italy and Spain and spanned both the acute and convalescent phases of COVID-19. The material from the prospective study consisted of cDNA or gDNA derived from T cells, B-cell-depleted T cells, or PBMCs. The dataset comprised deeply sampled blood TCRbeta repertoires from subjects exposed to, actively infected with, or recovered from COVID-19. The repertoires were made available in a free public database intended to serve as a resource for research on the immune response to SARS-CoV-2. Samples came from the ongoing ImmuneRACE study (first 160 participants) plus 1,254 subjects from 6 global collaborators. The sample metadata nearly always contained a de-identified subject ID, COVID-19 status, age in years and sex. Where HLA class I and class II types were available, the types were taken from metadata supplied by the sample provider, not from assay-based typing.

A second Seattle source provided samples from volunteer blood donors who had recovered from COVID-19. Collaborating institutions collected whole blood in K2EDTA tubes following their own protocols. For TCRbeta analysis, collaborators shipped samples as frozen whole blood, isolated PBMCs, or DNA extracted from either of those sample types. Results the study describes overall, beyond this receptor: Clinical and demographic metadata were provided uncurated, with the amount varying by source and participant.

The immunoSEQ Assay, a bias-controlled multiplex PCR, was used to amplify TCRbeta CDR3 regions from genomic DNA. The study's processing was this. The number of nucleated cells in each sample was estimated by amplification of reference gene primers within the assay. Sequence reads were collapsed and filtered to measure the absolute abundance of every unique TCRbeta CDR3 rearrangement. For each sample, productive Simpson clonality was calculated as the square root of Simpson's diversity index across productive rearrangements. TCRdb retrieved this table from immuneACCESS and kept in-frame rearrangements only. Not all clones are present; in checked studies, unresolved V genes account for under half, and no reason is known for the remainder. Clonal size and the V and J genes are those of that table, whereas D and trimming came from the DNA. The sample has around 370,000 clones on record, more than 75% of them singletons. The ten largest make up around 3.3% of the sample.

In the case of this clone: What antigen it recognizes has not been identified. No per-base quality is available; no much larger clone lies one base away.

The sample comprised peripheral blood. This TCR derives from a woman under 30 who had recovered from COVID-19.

This receptor carries the CDR3 CASSFRQGGTWETQYF. The sequence in DNA is TGTGCCAGCAGCTTTAGACAGGGGGGGACCTGGGAGACCCAGTACTTC. The sequence is built from TRBV7-2 and TRBJ2-5, with TRBD1 identical over 9 junction bases. Trimmed from V: 3 bases; trimmed from J: 5 bases; junction bases lacking a gene match: 10. The CDR3 covers 16 residues, taking in both the cysteine and the phenylalanine. The sequence is cut down to CDR3 DNA, 48 bases in frame from base 1. Taken from the germline V gene, the CDR1 and CDR2 loops are SGHTA and FQGNSA.